The clone carrying this T cell receptor beta chain was counted many times. Each CDR3 protein gets one entry after TCRdb re-called the reads with MiXCR. The data contain some 220,000 distinct CDR3 sequences, around 30% of them singletons. The CDR3 covers 16 residues. The germline CDR1 and CDR2 sequences are LNHDA and SQIVND (reference sequence). Germline trimming cut 6 bases from V and 4 bases from J; bases unmatched to any gene: 5. These data come from a study of kidney transplant recipient with SARS-CoV-2 infection. The receptor's source is a young adult male patient who had COVID-19 and was a kidney transplant recipient. A share of the T cells may be of graft donor origin. The material sequenced was a blood sample, taken at baseline and on day 111 from a kidney transplant recipient. V gene TRBV19 combines with J gene TRBJ2-1, with 14 bases aligning to TRBD2. For the CDR3, the DNA is TGTGCCAGTAGCTGGACTAGCGGGAGGAGGTACAATGAGCAGTTCTTC. Translated, it gives CASSWTSGRRYNEQFF.